This T cell receptor beta chain came from a study of Graves' ophthalmopathy and Graves' hyperthyroidism. The TCR beta CDR3 regions underwent amplification from RNA transcripts. First-round RT-PCR used HTBI primers; second-round multiplex PCR followed. TCRdb itself ran the multiplex PCR reads through MiXCR, one entry per CDR3 protein. The data hold roughly 380,000 distinct CDR3 sequences, with 15% observed a single time. Regarding this clonotype: A single base separates this from a much larger clone, so it may be a read error.

CDR1 and CDR2 from the germline V gene are MDHEN and SYDVKM. This CDR3 spans 12 amino acids. This receptor was identified in a woman between 18 and 30 years old with stable Graves' hyperthyroidism. The chain uses TRBV28 and TRBJ1-1; D unclear. Sequencing used peripheral blood. The CDR3 DNA is TGTTCCAGCAGCCCTCAGCACACTGAAGCTTTCTTT. Protein: CSSSPQHTEAFF.